This TCR beta chain was retrieved from a study of OX40 agonist ivuxolimab in advanced cancers. Study in general: Administration of intravenous ivuxolimab to patients occurred every 2 weeks at 0.01 to 10 mg/kg. The study's findings and limits: Dose levels from 0.1 to 3.0 mg/kg saw CD4+ and CD8+ blood T cells expand clonally by week 6.

V was shortened by 0 bases and J by 3 bases, with 15 bases between the two germline ends. Germline CDR1 SGHNT, CDR2 YYREEE (reference sequence). There are 17 residues in the CDR3. In regard to this clone: Its antigen is as yet unknown.

The assay was immunoSEQ multiplex PCR, and TCRdb's table has in-frame clones only and misses some. The profile shows tens of thousands of clones, 70% to 90% of them singletons. The chain couples TRBV5-4 to TRBJ1-4; D perhaps matches TRBD1 (6 bases). This clonotype was obtained from an adult with an advanced solid tumor such as melanoma, head and neck, liver or kidney cancer. The source was CD4+ or CD8+ T cells sorted from blood, collected in a trial of the OX40 agonist ivuxolimab. CDR3 DNA sequence: TGTGCCAGCAGCTTGGCCGGGGCCAGGGGAGCTAATGAAAAACTGTTTTTT. Translating it yields CASSLAGARGANEKLFF. Filled out from reference TRBV5-4 and TRBJ1-4, the complete variable domain reads ETGVTQSPTHLIKTRGQQVTLRCSSQSGHNTVSWYQQALGQGPQFIFQYYREEENGRGNFPPRFSGLQFPNYSSELNVNALELDDSALYLCASSLAGARGANEKLFFGSGTQLSVL.